A selection of T cell receptor beta chains follows, all from one sample in a study of T cell changes during pregnancy in multiple sclerosis. Measured with immunoSEQ multiplex PCR; TCRdb has only the in-frame clones, and not every one. The sample lists about 84,000 clones, about 94% occurring once. The sequenced sample was peripheral blood, obtained in the third trimester of pregnancy. The receptor set was obtained from a female donor with multiple sclerosis, enrolled in a pregnancy study. The conserved cysteine and the conserved F or W are not part of the CDR3 here. The order of the fields is D gene, V gene, CDR3 protein. A D gene is named only where the DNA matches it firmly.

TRBD1 | TRBV6-5 | ASSYDRVNTGELF
TRBD1 | TRBV29-1 | SVGDRGPSYEQY
NA | TRBV5-4 | ASSGGGGMDEQF
TRBD1 | TRBV5-1 | ASSLGHRGGGTEAF
TRBD1 | TRBV19 | ASSMTGGSGANVLT
TRBD1 | TRBV7-2 | ASSFGTAYSNQPQH
NA | TRBV15 | ATSSPREDTEAF
NA | TRBV2 | ASSGPQVKTGELF
NA | TRBV5-1 | ASSLVQKDSPLH
NA | TRBV7-8 | ASSLGSGGRNQPQH
TRBD1 | TRBV27 | ASRRGQGSYEQY
TRBD1 | TRBV7-3 | ASSPFGQGRTEAF
NA | TRBV5-1 | ASSLAGGHISYEQY
NA | TRBV6-5 | ASSSDTGELF
NA | TRBV13 | ASSLGRGTQY
TRBD2 | TRBV2 | ASIMTSGGQIQETQY
TRBD1 | TRBV5-8 | ASSLDRGAETQY
TRBD2 | TRBV6-4 | ASSEERGGVNTQY
TRBD2 | TRBV27 | ASSERTSGYTDTQY
NA | TRBV7-9 | ASSAGLEAF
TRBD1 | TRBV6-6 | ASSWSGQDRGIQY
TRBD1 | TRBV19 | ASTDREATQY
NA | TRBV6-1 | ASSEYPRQVTTDTQY
TRBD1 | TRBV27 | ASSRDRRDTEAF
TRBD1 | TRBV6-1 | ASLDRVNQPQH
TRBD2 | TRBV7-6 | ASAGTSVTGELF
NA | TRBV2 | ASSLEGANTGELF
TRBD2 | TRBV6-1 | ASSEGTSGDRETQY
NA | TRBV11-2 | ASSSQGPLEETQY